These 24 T cell receptor beta chains were sequenced from one sample in a study of cytomegalovirus exposure and HLA in healthy donors. PCR involved 60 Vbeta and 13 Jbeta primers. Method: immunoSEQ multiplex PCR; TCRdb's copy keeps in-frame clones and lacks some. Of nearly 110,000 clones detected, roughly 87% appear once; the ten largest clones hold 2% to 3%. What was sequenced was PBMCs. The receptors stem from a man between 25 and 39 years old in good health and CMV-seropositive.

This sequence joins TRBV19 and TRBJ1-3; D perhaps matches TRBD1 (6 bases). The V gene's germline CDR1 is LNHDA and CDR2 SQIVND (reference sequence). The CDR3 sequence is 13 residues long. V was shortened by 10 bases and J by 0 bases, with 10 bases between the two germline ends. As DNA, the CDR3 is TGTGCCACCGGACAGCACTCTGGAAACACCATATATTTT. It is translated as CATGQHSGNTIYF.

V is TRBV7-9 and J is TRBJ2-2; D ambiguous. Trimming pared 5 bases from V and 10 bases from J, leaving 20 bases between. Germline V gene lookup returns CDR1 SEHNR and CDR2 FQNEAQ (reference sequence). The CDR3 totals 15 residues. CDR3 DNA: TGTGCCAGCAGCAGTGGGCCAGCAGTTTACGAGGAGCTGTTTTTT. Protein: CASSSGPAVYEELFF.

The CDR3 DNA is TGTGCCAGCAGCTTAACGGGGGACAGGGCCTATGAGCAGTTCTTC. This translates into CASSLTGDRAYEQFF. This chain links TRBV7-3 with TRBJ2-1, with 9 bases that match TRBD1. V trimming: 0 bases; J trimming: 8 bases; junction bases outside the gene matches: 5. The length of the CDR3 is 15 residues. Germline lookup yields CDR1 SGHTA and CDR2 FQGTGA.

The chain has TRBV14 and TRBJ1-2, with D possibly being TRBD1 (5 bases). Germline V gene lookup returns CDR1 SGHDN and CDR2 FVKESK. This CDR3 has 16 amino acids. Deletions cut 2 bases from V and 4 bases from J, with 17 bases between. The CDR3 is CASSQNTGVQGYGYTF. CDR3 coding DNA: TGTGCCAGCAGCCAAAATACAGGCGTCCAAGGCTATGGCTACACCTTC.

As regards this clone: Its ends do not fully match the called genes, so a read error is possible. J is TRBJ1-1 and V is TRBV6-5; 11 bases map to TRBD1. CDR3 length equals 16 residues. Germline CDR1 and CDR2: MNHEY and SVGAGI. The DNA for the CDR3 is TGTGCCGGCAGTTATAGGGACAGGGGGTGGAACACTGAAGCTTTCTTT. Translation: CAGSYRDRGWNTEAFF.

The V call is TRBV5-1, the J call TRBJ1-4; D remains ambiguous. The germline gives CDR1 SGHRS, CDR2 YFSETQ. CDR3 length equals 13 residues. Trimming pared 0 bases from V and 8 bases from J, leaving 8 bases between. CDR3 loop: CASSLDAMEKLFF. CDR3 coding DNA: TGCGCCAGCAGCTTGGACGCTATGGAAAAACTGTTTTTT.

This clone came up once. V is TRBV5-1 and J is TRBJ1-1; D may be TRBD1 (5 bases). The CDR3 is made up of 14 amino acids. CDR1 and CDR2 (germline): SGHRS, YFSETQ. V gave up 0 bases and J gave up 5 bases, with 11 bases separating them. Written as DNA, the CDR3 is TGCGCCAGCAGCTTGGGGGGAAAGGGGACTGAAGCTTTCTTT. It is translated as CASSLGGKGTEAFF. Using reference TRBV5-1 and TRBJ1-1 for the parts outside the CDR3, the full variable domain is KAGVTQTPRYLIKTRGQQVTLSCSPISGHRSVSWYQQTPGQGLQFLFEYFSETQRNKGNFPGRFSGRQFSNSRSEMNVSTLELGDSALYLCASSLGGKGTEAFFGQGTRLTVV.

The chain carries TRBV5-5 and TRBJ2-5, with TRBD1 identical over 8 bases. CDR1 is SGHKS, CDR2 YYEKEE, per germline (reference sequence). The CDR3 contains 15 residues. Germline trimming cut 2 bases from V and 3 bases from J; bases unmatched to any gene: 6. The CDR3 loop is CASSFPTGAKETQYF. In DNA, the CDR3 is TGTGCCAGCAGCTTCCCGACAGGGGCAAAAGAGACCCAGTACTTC.

The chain employs TRBV7-3 and TRBJ2-3, with 16 nucleotides matching TRBD2. CDR3 length equals 18 residues. CDR1 and CDR2 (germline): SGHTA, FQGTGA. V gave up 4 bases and J gave up 8 bases; unmatched junction bases: 12. The CDR3 nucleotides are TGTGCCAGCAGCTCCCAAGGAGGGACTAGCGGGGGGGTTAGTACGCAGTATTTT. The encoded protein is CASSSQGGTSGGVSTQYF.

The chain is built from TRBV25-1 and TRBJ2-5; possibly TRBD2 for D (5 bases). CDR1 is MGHDK and CDR2 is SYGVNS in the germline V gene. Between the trimmed V and J ends, which lost 1 base and 5 bases, there was a span of 14 bases. The CDR3 consists of 15 residues. CDR3 protein: CASSESLAETETQYF. The CDR3 DNA reads TGTGCCAGCAGTGAATCCCTAGCTGAGACTGAGACCCAGTACTTC.

The chain couples TRBV19 to TRBJ2-3; 10 positions agree with TRBD2. Germline CDR1 LNHDA, CDR2 SQIVND (reference sequence). V lost 5 bases and J lost 1; bases outside the gene matches: 3. The CDR3 has 15 residues. The CDR3 nucleotides are TGTGCCAGTAGTGGCACTAGCGGGGGCACAGATACGCAGTATTTT. Protein sequence: CASSGTSGGTDTQYF.

The chain employs TRBV5-1 and TRBJ1-3; no reliable D call. The germline V and J ends were trimmed by 1 base and 10 bases, with 9 bases remaining between them. The CDR3 runs to 12 residues. Germline V gene lookup returns CDR1 SGHRS and CDR2 YFSETQ. CDR3 DNA: TGCGCCAGCAGCTTGTCCCCACGGACCATATATTTT. Amino acid sequence: CASSLSPRTIYF. Full variable domain (missing parts from reference TRBV5-1 and TRBJ1-3): KAGVTQTPRYLIKTRGQQVTLSCSPISGHRSVSWYQQTPGQGLQFLFEYFSETQRNKGNFPGRFSGRQFSNSRSEMNVSTLELGDSALYLCASSLSPRTIYFGEGSWLTVV.

The rearrangement joins TRBV28 to TRBJ1-2; D gene uncertain. Per germline, CDR1 MDHEN and CDR2 SYDVKM. The CDR3 has 14 residues. The ends were cut back, 3 bases at V and 3 bases at J, with 11 bases in the middle. CDR3: CASSLPARDYGYTF. As DNA, the CDR3 is TGTGCCAGCAGTTTGCCCGCGAGGGACTATGGCTACACCTTC.

The rearrangement uses TRBV7-9 and TRBJ2-2; 13 bases map to TRBD2. CDR3 length: 16 amino acids. Germline V CDR1 and CDR2: SEHNR, FQNEAQ (reference sequence). The V segment lost 8 bases and the J segment 1 base; nucleotides outside the gene matches: 4. The CDR3 nucleotides are TGTGCCAGCCCAGGGACTAGCGGGGTGAACACCGGGGAGCTGTTTTTT. Translation: CASPGTSGVNTGELFF.

The chain employs TRBV19 and TRBJ1-1; 8 bases fit TRBD1. The CDR3 contains 16 residues. The germline V gene encodes CDR1 LNHDA and CDR2 SQIVND (reference sequence). Germline trimming cut 2 bases from V and 2 bases from J; bases unmatched to any gene: 7. In DNA, the CDR3 is TGTGCCAGTAGTATAAGACAGGGGAGGAGAAACACTGAAGCTTTCTTT. Its translation: CASSIRQGRRNTEAFF.

The rearrangement uses TRBV18 and TRBJ2-5, with 8 nucleotides matching TRBD2. The germline gives CDR1 KGHSH, CDR2 LQKENI. Germline trimming cut 3 bases from V and 1 base from J; bases unmatched to any gene: 1. The CDR3 sequence is 14 residues long. The CDR3 nucleotides are TGTGCCAGCTCACCCACTAGCGGCCAAGAGACCCAGTACTTC. Amino acid sequence: CASSPTSGQETQYF.

CDR3 in amino acids: CSASRQGSAFF. The CDR3 coding sequence is TGCAGTGCTAGTCGACAGGGGAGTGCTTTCTTT. The rearrangement uses TRBV20-1 and TRBJ1-1; 8 nucleotides agree with TRBD1. Losses at the gene ends were 3 bases for V and 11 bases for J; bases not matched to a gene: 5. Germline lookup yields CDR1 DFQATT and CDR2 SNEGSKA (reference sequence). This CDR3 region has 11 residues.

The chain links TRBV7-9 to TRBJ1-1; D may be TRBD1 (6 bases). V gave up 1 base and J gave up 1 base, with 10 bases separating them. In germline, CDR1 is SEHNR, CDR2 FQNEAQ (reference sequence). This CDR3 is 15 amino acids long. As DNA, the CDR3 is TGTGCCAGCAGCTTAGTGGGGGCGCGGAACACTGAAGCTTTCTTT. This translates into CASSLVGARNTEAFF.

The chain has TRBV19 and TRBJ2-4; 9 bases fit TRBD1. Germline V gene lookup returns CDR1 LNHDA and CDR2 SQIVND (reference sequence). The V and J ends lost 5 bases and 0 bases, in that order; junction bases with no gene match: 8. The CDR3 sequence is 17 residues long. The CDR3 spells CASSPRDRALAKNIQYF. DNA for the CDR3: TGTGCCAGTAGTCCTCGGGACAGGGCACTAGCCAAAAACATTCAGTACTTC.

This sequence joins TRBV11-3 and TRBJ2-7; a weak D match, TRBD2 (5 bases). Germline V gene sequence: CDR1 SGHNT, CDR2 YENEEA. Trimming removed 5 bases at V and 10 bases at J, with 15 bases between. This CDR3 spans 12 amino acids. The CDR3: CASSPSSAGQYF. In DNA, the CDR3 is TGTGCCAGCAGCCCCTCGAGCGCGGGTCAGTACTTC. The whole variable domain, remainder taken from reference TRBV11-3 and TRBJ2-7, is EAGVVQSPRYKIIEKKQPVAFWCNPISGHNTLYWYLQNLGQGPELLIRYENEEAVDDSQLPKDRFSAERLKGVDSTLKIQPAELGDSAVYLCASSPSSAGQYFGPGTRLTVT.

The genes are TRBV19 and TRBJ1-1, with D maybe TRBD1 (6 bases). Trimming pared 5 bases from V and 8 bases from J, leaving 15 bases between. The CDR3 consists of 13 residues. Germline assignment: CDR1 LNHDA and CDR2 SQIVND (reference sequence). The CDR3, as DNA: TGTGCCAGTAGTCAAACAGGGTGGCTCGAAGCTTTCTTT. Translated: CASSQTGWLEAFF.

This sequence joins TRBV19 and TRBJ2-6; 10 bases align to TRBD1. The CDR3 spans 16 residues. The J segment lost 0 bases and the V segment lost 9 bases, leaving 5 bases of the junction unmatched. Germline V CDR1 and CDR2: LNHDA, SQIVND (reference sequence). CDR3 region: CASSGDRGSGANVLTF. The CDR3 coding sequence is TGTGCCAGCAGTGGGGACAGGGGCTCTGGGGCCAACGTCCTGACTTTC.

CDR3 sequence: CASSQNERTGGNGYTF. The DNA of the CDR3 is TGTGCCAGCAGCCAAAACGAAAGGACAGGAGGCAATGGCTACACCTTC. The chain couples TRBV11-2 to TRBJ1-2; 7 bases line up with TRBD1. The ends lost 5 bases at V and 6 bases at J; junction bases unmatched: 15. CDR3 size: 16 residues. Germline loops: CDR1 SGHAT, CDR2 FQNNGV.

DNA for the CDR3: TGTGCCAGCAGTGACAGGGGGCGGGTTAACTATGGCTACACCTTC. Protein sequence: CASSDRGRVNYGYTF. This chain uses TRBV2 with TRBJ1-2; 8 bases are a match to TRBD1. J was trimmed by 1 base and V by 3 bases; bases with no gene match: 4. Germline lookup yields CDR1 SNHLY and CDR2 FYNNEI. CDR3 size: 15 residues.